The 24 T cell receptor beta chains reported below all come from one sample, sequenced in a study of shared clonotypes between healthy human individuals. Positive CCR7 selection of CD45RO-negative cells yielded the naive CD8 cells, and terminally differentiated effector memory CD45RA+ cells were excluded. TCRdb keeps only in-frame clones here, not all; method: immunoSEQ multiplex PCR. Of about 1,800,000 clones in the sample, around 96% are singletons; the top ten hold roughly 1.2%. Sequencing was carried out using naive CD8+ T cells sorted from blood. Receptors were obtained from a man between 18 and 29 years old in good health.

The chain employs TRBV4-1 and TRBJ1-2; D is unresolved. V dropped 0 bases and J dropped 2 bases, with 13 bases sitting between them. CDR3 length: 16 residues. Germline CDR1 MGHRA, CDR2 YSYEKL. The CDR3 here is CASSQDPVLGNYGYTF. CDR3 DNA: TGCGCCAGCAGCCAAGACCCCGTTCTCGGGAACTATGGCTACACCTTC.

About this clone: Other DNA sequences in this sample translate to the same CDR3. V usage is TRBV9 and J usage is TRBJ1-6, with D hard to call. Germline loops: CDR1 SGDLS, CDR2 YYNGEE. Between the trimmed V and J ends, which lost 0 bases and 9 bases, there was a span of 4 bases. The CDR3 runs 12 residues. In DNA, the CDR3 is TGTGCCAGCAGCGTAGATGGTTCACCCCTCCACTTT. Amino acid sequence: CASSVDGSPLHF.

J is TRBJ2-3 and V is TRBV11-2, with a possible D match to TRBD2 (5 bases). Germline V lookup: CDR1 SGHAT, CDR2 FQNNGV. V was cut by 5 bases and J by 2 bases, with 8 bases left in between. CDR3 length: 13 amino acids. The CDR3 nucleotides read TGTGCCAGCAGCCCGGGGTTCACAGATACGCAGTATTTT. Protein sequence: CASSPGFTDTQYF.

This rearrangement joins TRBV6-5 to TRBJ2-5; perhaps D is TRBD1 or TRBD2 (5 bases each). Between the trimmed V and J ends, which lost 4 bases and 5 bases, there was a span of 14 bases. In germline, CDR1 is MNHEY, CDR2 SVGAGI. This CDR3 comprises 14 residues. Written as DNA, the CDR3 is TGTGCCAGCAGTTTCGGGCCCGAGGGGGAGACCCAGTACTTC. Its translation is CASSFGPEGETQYF.

The chain has TRBV13 and TRBJ2-5; TRBD2 matches 11 bases. There are 16 residues in the CDR3. V shed 5 bases, J shed 5 bases, and the junction held 10 bases outside the gene matches. Germline loops: CDR1 PRHDT, CDR2 FYEKMQ (reference sequence). Here the CDR3 DNA reads TGTGCCAGCAGCGGGCCAACTAGCGGGGGTCGGGAGACCCAGTACTTC. Translated, it gives CASSGPTSGGRETQYF.

This chain connects TRBV2 to TRBJ1-1, with 10 bases aligning to TRBD1. V shed 6 bases, J shed 5 bases, and the junction held 3 bases outside the gene matches. The CDR3 loop spans 13 amino acids. From germline, CDR1 is SNHLY and CDR2 FYNNEI. The CDR3 DNA sequence: TGTGCCAGCAGGGGACAGGGGATAACTGAAGCTTTCTTT. This sequence encodes CASRGQGITEAFF.

The chain joins TRBV6-6 to TRBJ2-2; D is ambiguous. This CDR3 is 15 amino acids long. Trimming cost V 0 bases and J 3 bases, with 8 bases left between them. Germline CDR1 and CDR2: MNHNY and SVGAGI (reference sequence). In nucleotides, the CDR3 is TGTGCCAGCAGTTACTCGACACCCGACACCGGGGAGCTGTTTTTT. Its protein product is CASSYSTPDTGELFF.

The rearrangement uses TRBV27 and TRBJ2-2, with 7 positions matching TRBD2. The CDR3 loop spans 16 amino acids. Germline V CDR1 and CDR2: MNHEY, SMNVEV (reference sequence). The V gene end was trimmed by 5 bases and the J gene end by 0 bases; junction bases not matched to a gene: 6. The CDR3 loop reads CASSLASGANTGELFF. CDR3 in DNA: TGTGCCAGCAGTCTGGCTAGCGGCGCGAACACCGGGGAGCTGTTTTTT.

The chain recombines TRBV4-3 with TRBJ2-1, with D uncertain. The CDR3 totals 13 residues. V shed 3 bases and J shed 7 bases, with 10 bases lying between them. Germline V gene sequence: CDR1 LGHNA, CDR2 YSLEER. CDR3 region: CASSHILENEQFF. The CDR3 DNA reads TGCGCCAGCAGCCACATACTTGAGAATGAGCAGTTCTTC.

V usage is TRBV5-3 and J usage is TRBJ1-2, with D unresolved. TRBV5-3 is an ORF, and what it does is uncertain. The V and J ends lost 3 bases and 4 bases respectively, with 13 bases between them. CDR3 length equals 14 residues. CDR3 residues: CARSCRSPIYGYTF. CDR3 coding DNA: TGTGCCAGAAGCTGTCGGTCACCTATCTATGGCTACACCTTC.

This clone was seen only once. The chain has TRBV2 and TRBJ2-3; 8 bases agree with TRBD2. V shed 1 base, J shed 1 base, and the junction held 1 base outside the gene matches. The germline V gene encodes CDR1 SNHLY and CDR2 FYNNEI. This CDR3 has 15 residues. CDR3 nucleotide sequence: TGTGCCAGCAGTGAAGTGCGGGGGGGCACAGATACGCAGTATTTT. Translation gives CASSEVRGGTDTQYF.

This chain joins TRBV14 and TRBJ2-7; the D gene could be TRBD1 or TRBD2 (6 bases each). The CDR3 is 15 residues long. Trimming removed 5 bases at V and 0 bases at J, with 14 bases between. Germline CDR1 and CDR2: SGHDN and FVKESK. The CDR3 region is CASSKTGDISYEQYF. The CDR3 DNA sequence: TGTGCCAGCAGCAAGACGGGGGACATCTCCTACGAGCAGTACTTC.

The chain uses TRBV2 and TRBJ2-1; 11 bases align to TRBD2. V was pared by 5 bases and J by 5 bases, with 11 bases of the junction left unmatched. The CDR3 totals 17 residues. Germline-derived CDR1 and CDR2 are SNHLY and FYNNEI. This CDR3 is CASSQGLAVLTDNEQFF. The CDR3 bases are TGTGCCAGCAGTCAGGGACTAGCGGTCCTGACGGACAATGAGCAGTTCTTC.

This chain joins TRBV13 and TRBJ2-5, with a possible D match to TRBD1 (6 bases). Trimming cost V 3 bases and J 4 bases, with 15 bases left between them. The CDR3 extends over 15 amino acids. Germline CDR1 PRHDT, CDR2 FYEKMQ (reference sequence). CDR3 sequence: CASSLAQGNLETQYF. CDR3 in DNA: TGTGCCAGCAGCTTGGCGCAGGGGAATTTAGAGACCCAGTACTTC.

The chain links TRBV27 to TRBJ2-7, with D perhaps matching TRBD2 (6 bases). The V and J ends lost 3 bases and 5 bases respectively, with 11 bases between them. CDR3 length equals 13 residues. The germline CDR1 and CDR2 sequences are MNHEY and SMNVEV (reference sequence). CDR3 bases: TGTGCCAGCAGTTTGGAGGGGTGGGACGAGCAGTACTTC. It yields the protein CASSLEGWDEQYF.

The chain carries TRBV6-1 and TRBJ1-2, with D uncertain. CDR1 and CDR2 (germline): MNHNS, SASEGT. The length of the CDR3 is 14 residues. The V end lost 1 base, the J end lost 3 bases, and 9 bases lay between the germline ends. This CDR3 is CASSEGQVDYGYTF. The CDR3 DNA reads TGTGCCAGCAGTGAAGGGCAGGTGGACTATGGCTACACCTTC.

The chain recombines TRBV14 with TRBJ1-3; D is unclear. This CDR3 has 13 residues. Trimming removed 3 bases from V and 4 bases from J, with 7 bases in between. The germline V gene encodes CDR1 SGHDN and CDR2 FVKESK. CDR3 sequence (DNA): TGTGCCAGCAGCCAGGGTGGCGGAAACACCATATATTTT. This sequence encodes CASSQGGGNTIYF.

V and J are TRBV15 and TRBJ2-2; D unresolved. CDR3 length equals 14 residues. Looked up from germline, CDR1 is LNHNV and CDR2 is YYDKDF (reference sequence). V was cut by 3 bases and J by 6 bases, with 11 bases left in between. CDR3 region: CATSRAPEAGELFF. In nucleotides, the CDR3 is TGTGCCACCAGCAGGGCCCCCGAGGCCGGGGAGCTGTTTTTT.

This sequence joins TRBV4-1 and TRBJ2-5, with 7 bases that match TRBD2. The V segment lost 4 bases and the J segment 2 bases; nucleotides outside the gene matches: 10. Germline V gives CDR1 MGHRA, CDR2 YSYEKL. This CDR3 is built from 16 residues. CDR3: CASSLRLADLQETQYF. The CDR3 coding sequence is TGCGCCAGCAGCCTCCGACTAGCCGACTTACAAGAGACCCAGTACTTC.

As to this clone: Different DNA sequences within this sample yield the same CDR3. The chain recombines TRBV5-6 with TRBJ2-3; TRBD2 matches 13 bases. The CDR3 extends over 16 amino acids. V gave up 4 bases and J gave up 2 bases; unmatched junction bases: 4. Germline V lookup: CDR1 SGHDT, CDR2 YYEEEE. CDR3 amino acids: CASSLGLAGFTDTQYF. For the CDR3, the DNA is TGTGCCAGCAGCCTGGGACTAGCGGGGTTCACAGATACGCAGTATTTT.

This clone was counted a single time. The chain joins TRBV6-5 to TRBJ1-6, with TRBD1 identical over 7 bases. From germline, CDR1 is MNHEY and CDR2 SVGAGI. The length of the CDR3 is 14 residues. J lost 8 bases, V lost 2 bases, and 3 bases had no gene match. CDR3 sequence reads: CASSYRDSYSPLHF. In DNA form, the CDR3 reads TGTGCCAGCAGTTACCGGGACAGTTATTCACCCCTCCACTTT.

Note on this clone: Distinct nucleotide sequences in the sample also encode this CDR3. The chain uses TRBV5-1 and TRBJ2-3; no firm D call. CDR1 SGHRS and CDR2 YFSETQ come from the germline V gene. CDR3 length: 12 residues. Trimming left V 0 bases short and J 5 bases short, with 4 bases between. CDR3 sequence reads: CASSLEGDTQYF. In nucleotides, the CDR3 is TGCGCCAGCAGCTTGGAGGGAGATACGCAGTATTTT.

This clone was found once. This sequence joins TRBV28 and TRBJ2-7; 9 nucleotides match TRBD2. V shed 7 bases and J 6 bases; nucleotides not matched to a gene: 10. This CDR3 region has 14 residues. Germline V gene sequence: CDR1 MDHEN, CDR2 SYDVKM. The CDR3 DNA reads TGTGCCAGCACTCAAGGCGGGGGGGCTGGCGAGCAGTACTTC. This sequence encodes CASTQGGGAGEQYF.

The chain links TRBV5-1 to TRBJ2-7; TRBD1 agrees at 7 bases. This CDR3 contains 14 residues. Germline values: CDR1 SGHRS, CDR2 YFSETQ. J gave up 2 bases and V 4 bases, and 6 bases lay outside the gene matches. In DNA form, the CDR3 reads TGCGCCAGCAGCCCTTATGGACAGGCCTACGAGCAGTACTTC. It codes for CASSPYGQAYEQYF.